The clone carrying this TCR beta chain was seen a handful of times. This sample stems from a study of T cells in Graves' hyperthyroidism and ophthalmopathy. Germline CDR1 is LGHDT and CDR2 is YNNKEL (reference sequence). The CDR3 loop spans 14 amino acids. V lost 4 bases, J lost 1 base, and 8 bases lay in between. TCR beta CDR3 regions were amplified from RNA transcripts. First-round RT-PCR targeting the TCR CDR3 was performed with the HTBI primer set. TCRdb analysed the multiplex PCR reads with MiXCR anew, one entry per CDR3 protein. The repertoire has roughly 700,000 distinct CDR3 sequences, 12% to 15% of them found once; the top ten carry 9.5% to 13%.

Sequencing was done on a sample of blood. The TCR sequence derives from a woman between 18 and 30 years old with Graves' hyperthyroidism. The chain employs TRBV3-1 and TRBJ1-3; D gene uncertain. The CDR3 sequence is CASSPSPSGNTIYF. The CDR3 DNA reads TGTGCCAGCAGCCCGTCTCCTTCTGGAAACACCATATATTTT.